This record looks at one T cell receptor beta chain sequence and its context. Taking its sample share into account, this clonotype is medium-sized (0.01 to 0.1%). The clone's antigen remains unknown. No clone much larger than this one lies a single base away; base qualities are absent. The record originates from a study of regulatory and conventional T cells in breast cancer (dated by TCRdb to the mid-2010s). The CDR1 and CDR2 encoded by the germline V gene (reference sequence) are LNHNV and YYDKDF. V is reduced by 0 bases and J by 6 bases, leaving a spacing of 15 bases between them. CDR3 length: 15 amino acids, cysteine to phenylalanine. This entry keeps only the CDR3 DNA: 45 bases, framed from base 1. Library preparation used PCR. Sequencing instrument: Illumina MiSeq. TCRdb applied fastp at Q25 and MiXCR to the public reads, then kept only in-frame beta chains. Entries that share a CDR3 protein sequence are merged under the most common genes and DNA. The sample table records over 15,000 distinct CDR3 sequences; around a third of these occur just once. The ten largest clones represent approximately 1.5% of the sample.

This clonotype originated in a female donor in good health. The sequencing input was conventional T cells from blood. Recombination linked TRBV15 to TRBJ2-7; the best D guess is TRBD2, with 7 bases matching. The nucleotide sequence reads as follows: TGTGCCACCAGCAGAGAGCCAGGGAGGGGGGGCGAGCAGTACTTC. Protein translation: CATSREPGRGGEQYF.